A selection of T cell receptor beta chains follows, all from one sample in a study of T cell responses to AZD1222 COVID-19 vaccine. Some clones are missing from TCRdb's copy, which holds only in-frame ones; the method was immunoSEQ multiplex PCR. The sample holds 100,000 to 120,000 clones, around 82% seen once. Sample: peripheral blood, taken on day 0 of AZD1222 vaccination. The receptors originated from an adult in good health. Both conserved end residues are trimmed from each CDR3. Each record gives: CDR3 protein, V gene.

ASSPLDMNTEAF,TRBV18
ASRGTGRKQY,TRBV25-1
ASSGGGRPEAF,TRBV19
ASSFARSPSGSYEQY,TRBV28
ASSERLAGNNEQF,TRBV2
ATSDSRGVETQY,TRBV24-1
ASSGGPQGAVEQY,TRBV7-9
ASSFGHKNTEAF,TRBV6-5
SVLDRGLGNTEAF,TRBV29-1
ASSLRQTVKSGETQY,TRBV11-2
ASSSTGQYNSPLH,TRBV28